This TCR beta chain appears in the sequencing data of a study of PD-1 blockade in classical Hodgkin lymphoma. General study points: CD4+ TCR diversity, unlike CD8+, climbed significantly by C4D1.

Notes on this clone: Its target is unknown.

Profiled with immunoSEQ multiplex PCR; TCRdb holds only in-frame clones, not every one. The data show 25,000 to 35,000 clones, with roughly 78% seen just once and 16% held by the top ten. This CDR3 comprises 14 residues. Germline V gene data show CDR1 as LNHDA and CDR2 as SQIVND (reference sequence). With 3 bases clipped from V and 14 bases from J, the junction kept 13 bases outside the gene matches. The time point here: cycle 4 day 1 (C4D1), after five to seven weeks of nivolumab. Each and every patient relapsed after autologous stem cell transplantation, and patients got differing brentuximab vedotin exposure.

This receptor was taken from a human donor with classical Hodgkin lymphoma. Sample: peripheral blood mononuclear cells (PBMCs), taken before the fourth cycle of nivolumab. This chain joins TRBV19 and TRBJ2-1; TRBD1 agrees at 7 bases. The CDR3 DNA follows: TGTGCCAGTAGTATTAGACAGGGATCGGGGCTAGAGTTCTTC. Residues: CASSIRQGSGLEFF.